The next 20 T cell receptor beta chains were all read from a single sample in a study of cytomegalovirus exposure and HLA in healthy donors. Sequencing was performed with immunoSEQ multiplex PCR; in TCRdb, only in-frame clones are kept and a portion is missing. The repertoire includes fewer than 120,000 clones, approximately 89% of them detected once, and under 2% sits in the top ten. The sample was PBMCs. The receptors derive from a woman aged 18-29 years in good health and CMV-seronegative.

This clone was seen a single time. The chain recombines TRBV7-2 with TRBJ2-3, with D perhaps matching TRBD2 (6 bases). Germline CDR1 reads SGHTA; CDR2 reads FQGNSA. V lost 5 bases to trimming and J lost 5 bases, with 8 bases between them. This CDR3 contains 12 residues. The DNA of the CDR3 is TGTGCCAGCAGCCCCGGGGGAGATACGCAGTATTTT. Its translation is CASSPGGDTQYF. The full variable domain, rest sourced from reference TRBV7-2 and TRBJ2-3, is GAGVSQSPSNKVTEKGKDVELRCDPISGHTALYWYRQSLGQGLEFLIYFQGNSAPDKSGLPSDRFSAERTGGSVSTLTIQRTQQEDSAVYLCASSPGGDTQYFGPGTRLTVL.

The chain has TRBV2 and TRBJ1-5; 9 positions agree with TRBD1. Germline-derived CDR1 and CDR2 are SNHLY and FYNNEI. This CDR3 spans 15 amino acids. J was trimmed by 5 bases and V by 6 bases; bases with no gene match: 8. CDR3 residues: CASRPTGGFDQPQHF. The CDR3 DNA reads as TGTGCCAGCAGGCCCACAGGGGGCTTCGATCAGCCCCAGCATTTT.

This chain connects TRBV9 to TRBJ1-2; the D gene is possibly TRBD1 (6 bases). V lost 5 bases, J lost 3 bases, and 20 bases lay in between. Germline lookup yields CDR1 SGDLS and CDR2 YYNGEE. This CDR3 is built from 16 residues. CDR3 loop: CASSRNIGGADYGYTF. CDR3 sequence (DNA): TGTGCCAGCAGTCGAAACATAGGGGGGGCGGACTATGGCTACACCTTC. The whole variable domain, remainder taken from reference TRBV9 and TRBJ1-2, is DSGVTQTPKHLITATGQRVTLRCSPRSGDLSVYWYQQSLDQGLQFLIQYYNGEERAKGNILERFSAQQFPDLHSELNLSSLELGDSALYFCASSRNIGGADYGYTFGSGTRLTVV.

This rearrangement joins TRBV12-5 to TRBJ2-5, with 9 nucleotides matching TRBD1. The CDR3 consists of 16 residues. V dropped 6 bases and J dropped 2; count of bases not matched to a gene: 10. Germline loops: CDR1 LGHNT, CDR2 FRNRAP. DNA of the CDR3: TGTGCTAGTGGCAACACTCGACAGGGGGTGCAAGAGACCCAGTACTTC. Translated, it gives CASGNTRQGVQETQYF. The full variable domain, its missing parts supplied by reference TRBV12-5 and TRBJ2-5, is DARVTQTPRHKVTEMGQEVTMRCQPILGHNTVFWYRQTMMQGLELLAYFRNRAPLDDSGMPKDRFSAEMPDATLATLKIQPSEPRDSAVYFCASGNTRQGVQETQYFGPGTRLLVL.

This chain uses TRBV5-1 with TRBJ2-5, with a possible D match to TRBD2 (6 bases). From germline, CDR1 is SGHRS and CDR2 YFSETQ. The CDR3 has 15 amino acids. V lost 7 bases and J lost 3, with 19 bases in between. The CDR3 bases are TGCGCCAGCGCCCCGGGCGCTGGAGGGGAAGAGACCCAGTACTTC. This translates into CASAPGAGGEETQYF. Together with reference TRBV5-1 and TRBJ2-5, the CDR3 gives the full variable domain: KAGVTQTPRYLIKTRGQQVTLSCSPISGHRSVSWYQQTPGQGLQFLFEYFSETQRNKGNFPGRFSGRQFSNSRSEMNVSTLELGDSALYLCASAPGAGGEETQYFGPGTRLLVL.

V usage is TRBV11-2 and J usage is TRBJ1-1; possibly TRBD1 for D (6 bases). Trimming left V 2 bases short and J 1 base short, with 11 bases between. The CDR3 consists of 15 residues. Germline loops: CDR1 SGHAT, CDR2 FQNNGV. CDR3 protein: CASSLWDIENTEAFF. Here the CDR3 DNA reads TGTGCCAGCAGCTTATGGGACATAGAGAACACTGAAGCTTTCTTT.

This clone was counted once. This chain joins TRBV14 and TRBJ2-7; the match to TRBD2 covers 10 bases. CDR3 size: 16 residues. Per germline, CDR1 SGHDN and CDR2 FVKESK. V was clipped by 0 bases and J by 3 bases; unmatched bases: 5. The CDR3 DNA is TGTGCCAGCAGCCAAGATTTGGCTAGCGGGGGCTACGAGCAGTACTTC. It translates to CASSQDLASGGYEQYF.

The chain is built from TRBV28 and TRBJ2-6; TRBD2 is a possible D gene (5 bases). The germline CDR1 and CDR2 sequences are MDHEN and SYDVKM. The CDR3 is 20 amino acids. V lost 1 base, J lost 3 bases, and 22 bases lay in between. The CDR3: CASSLLKGGGRRFGANVLTF. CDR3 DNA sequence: TGTGCCAGCAGTTTATTGAAAGGAGGTGGGCGCCGTTTTGGGGCCAACGTCCTGACTTTC. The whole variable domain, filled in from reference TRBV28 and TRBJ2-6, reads DVKVTQSSRYLVKRTGEKVFLECVQDMDHENMFWYRQDPGLGLRLIYFSYDVKMKEKGDIPEGYSVSREKKERFSLILESASTNQTSMYLCASSLLKGGGRRFGANVLTFGAGSRLTVL.

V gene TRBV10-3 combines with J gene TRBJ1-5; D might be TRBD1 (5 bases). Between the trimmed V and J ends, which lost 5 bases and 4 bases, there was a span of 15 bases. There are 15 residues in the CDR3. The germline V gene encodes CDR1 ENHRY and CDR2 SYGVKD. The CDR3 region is CAISSDTLGNQPQHF. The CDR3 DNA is TGTGCCATCAGTTCGGACACCCTAGGGAATCAGCCCCAGCATTTT.

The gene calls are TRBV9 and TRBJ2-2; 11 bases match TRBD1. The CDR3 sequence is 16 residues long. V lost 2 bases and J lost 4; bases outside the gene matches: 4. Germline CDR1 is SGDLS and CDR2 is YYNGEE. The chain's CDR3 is CASSVTGTGGTGELFF. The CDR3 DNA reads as TGTGCCAGCAGCGTGACCGGGACAGGGGGCACCGGGGAGCTGTTTTTT.

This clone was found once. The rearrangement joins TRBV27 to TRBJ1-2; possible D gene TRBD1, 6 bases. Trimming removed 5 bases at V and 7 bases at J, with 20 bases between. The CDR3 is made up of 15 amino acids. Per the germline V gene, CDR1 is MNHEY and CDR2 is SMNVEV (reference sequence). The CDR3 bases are TGTGCCAGCAGTCACCGTGGGGGGGCCAGAACTGGCTACACCTTC. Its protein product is CASSHRGGARTGYTF.

CDR3 protein: CASSVEETSDTGELFF. Here the CDR3 DNA reads TGTGCCAGCAGCGTAGAGGAGACGTCGGACACCGGGGAGCTGTTTTTT. The chain links TRBV9 to TRBJ2-2; D gene unclear. The ends were cut back, 0 bases at V and 3 bases at J, with 12 bases in the middle. CDR3 length: 16 amino acids. Looked up from germline, CDR1 is SGDLS and CDR2 is YYNGEE.

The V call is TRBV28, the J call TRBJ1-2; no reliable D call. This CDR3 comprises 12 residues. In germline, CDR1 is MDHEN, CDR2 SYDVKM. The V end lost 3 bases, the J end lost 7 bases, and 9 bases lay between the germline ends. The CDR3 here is CASSLVEAGYTF. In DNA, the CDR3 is TGTGCCAGCAGTTTGGTCGAGGCTGGCTACACCTTC.

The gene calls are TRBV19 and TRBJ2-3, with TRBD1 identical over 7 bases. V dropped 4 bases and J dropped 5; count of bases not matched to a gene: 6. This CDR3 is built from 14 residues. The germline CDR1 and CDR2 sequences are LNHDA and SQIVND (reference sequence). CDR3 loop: CASSTTGTIDTQYF. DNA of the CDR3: TGTGCCAGTAGTACGACAGGGACGATAGATACGCAGTATTTT.

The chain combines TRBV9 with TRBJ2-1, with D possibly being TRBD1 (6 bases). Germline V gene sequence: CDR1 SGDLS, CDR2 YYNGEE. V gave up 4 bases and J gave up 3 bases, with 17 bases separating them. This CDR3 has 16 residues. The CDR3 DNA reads TGTGCCAGCAGCTCCCAGCGGCAGGGGCACTACAATGAGCAGTTCTTC. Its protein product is CASSSQRQGHYNEQFF.

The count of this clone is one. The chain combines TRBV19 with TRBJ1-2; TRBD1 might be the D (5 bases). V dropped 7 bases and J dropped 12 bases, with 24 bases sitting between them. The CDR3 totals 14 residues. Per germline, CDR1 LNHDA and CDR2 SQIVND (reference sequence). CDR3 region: CASTLKAASEGDTF. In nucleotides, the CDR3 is TGTGCCAGTACCCTAAAAGCAGCTTCTGAAGGGGACACCTTC.

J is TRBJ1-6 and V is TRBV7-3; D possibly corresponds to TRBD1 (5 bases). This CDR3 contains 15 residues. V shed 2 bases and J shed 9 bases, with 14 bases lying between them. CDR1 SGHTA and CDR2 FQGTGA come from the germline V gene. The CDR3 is CASSLGGTGSSPLHF. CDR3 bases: TGTGCCAGCAGCTTAGGGGGGACCGGGAGTTCACCCCTCCACTTT.

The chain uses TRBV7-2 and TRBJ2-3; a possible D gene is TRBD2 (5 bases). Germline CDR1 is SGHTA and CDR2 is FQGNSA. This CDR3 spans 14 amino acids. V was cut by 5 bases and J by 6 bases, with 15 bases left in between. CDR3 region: CASSGSLGIDTQYF. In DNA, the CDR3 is TGTGCCAGCAGCGGGTCACTAGGCATTGATACGCAGTATTTT. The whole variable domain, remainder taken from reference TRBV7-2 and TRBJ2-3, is GAGVSQSPSNKVTEKGKDVELRCDPISGHTALYWYRQSLGQGLEFLIYFQGNSAPDKSGLPSDRFSAERTGGSVSTLTIQRTQQEDSAVYLCASSGSLGIDTQYFGPGTRLTVL.

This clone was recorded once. The CDR3 protein is CASSPDRDSSGNTIYF. In nucleotides, the CDR3 is TGTGCCAGCAGCCCTGACCGGGACAGCTCTGGAAACACCATATATTTT. The rearrangement uses TRBV11-2 and TRBJ1-3, with 7 bases that match TRBD1. Germline assignment: CDR1 SGHAT and CDR2 FQNNGV. V shed 5 bases, J shed 0 bases, and the junction held 7 bases outside the gene matches. This CDR3 comprises 16 residues. Supplemented by reference TRBV11-2 and TRBJ1-3, the full variable domain reads EAGVAQSPRYKIIEKRQSVAFWCNPISGHATLYWYQQILGQGPKLLIQFQNNGVVDDSQLPKDRFSAERLKGVDSTLKIQPAKLEDSAVYLCASSPDRDSSGNTIYFGEGSWLTVV.

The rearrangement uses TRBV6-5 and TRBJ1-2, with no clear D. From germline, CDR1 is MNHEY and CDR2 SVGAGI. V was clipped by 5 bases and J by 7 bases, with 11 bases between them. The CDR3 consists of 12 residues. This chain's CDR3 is CASSAGVRGYTF. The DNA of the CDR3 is TGTGCCAGCAGTGCTGGAGTCCGTGGCTACACCTTC.